This entry features one T cell receptor beta chain sequence. The junction had 11 bases not matched to a gene; V was cut back by 7 bases and J by 3 bases. The CDR3 has 15 amino acids. Per the germline V gene, CDR1 is SGHTA and CDR2 is FQGNSA. The PCR employed 60 Vbeta primers together with 13 Jbeta primers. Produced via immunoSEQ multiplex PCR; TCRdb's table is partial and in-frame only. The sample has 95,000 to 150,000 clones, about 80% seen once. This entry is derived from a study of cytomegalovirus exposure and HLA in healthy donors. In the study overall: Unique TCRs from HLA-typed donors, approximately 80 million of them, were held in an early data release.

The sample comprised PBMCs. This sequence joins TRBV7-2 and TRBJ2-7, with 8 bases fitting TRBD2. This TCR came from a woman aged 40-49 years in good health and CMV-seropositive. The CDR3 region has the DNA TGTGCCAGCAACCCTATCGGGCGGGAGGTCTACGAGCAGTACTTC. Protein: CASNPIGREVYEQYF.